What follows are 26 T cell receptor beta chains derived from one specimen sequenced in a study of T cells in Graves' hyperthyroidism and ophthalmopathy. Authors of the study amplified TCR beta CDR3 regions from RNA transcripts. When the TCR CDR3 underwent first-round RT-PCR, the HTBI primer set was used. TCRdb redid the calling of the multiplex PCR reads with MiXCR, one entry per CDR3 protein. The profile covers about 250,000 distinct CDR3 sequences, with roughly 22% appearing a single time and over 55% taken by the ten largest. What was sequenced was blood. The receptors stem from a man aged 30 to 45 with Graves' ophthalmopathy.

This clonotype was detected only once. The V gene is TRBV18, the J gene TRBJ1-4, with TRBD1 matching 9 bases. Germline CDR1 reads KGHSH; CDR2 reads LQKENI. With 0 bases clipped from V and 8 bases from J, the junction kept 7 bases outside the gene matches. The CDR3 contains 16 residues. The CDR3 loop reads CASSPPGDRDWEKLFF. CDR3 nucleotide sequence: TGTGCCAGCTCACCACCGGGGGACAGGGATTGGGAAAAACTGTTTTTT.

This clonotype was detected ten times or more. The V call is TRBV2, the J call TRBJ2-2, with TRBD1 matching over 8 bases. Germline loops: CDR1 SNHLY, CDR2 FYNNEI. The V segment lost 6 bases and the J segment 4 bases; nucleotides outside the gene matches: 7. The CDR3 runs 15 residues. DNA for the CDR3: TGTGCCAGCAGCGGCGACAGGGGTGGCACCGGGGAGCTGTTTTTT. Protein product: CASSGDRGGTGELFF.

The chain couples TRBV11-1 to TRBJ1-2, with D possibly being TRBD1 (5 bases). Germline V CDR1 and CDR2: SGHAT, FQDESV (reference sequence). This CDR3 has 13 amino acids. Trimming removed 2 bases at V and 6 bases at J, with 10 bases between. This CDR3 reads CASSLNVGDGYTF. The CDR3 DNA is TGTGCCAGCAGCTTAAATGTAGGGGATGGCTACACCTTC.

CDR3 residues: CASSLGRGGEVEDTEAFF. The CDR3 nucleotides are TGTGCCAGCAGTTTAGGGCGAGGTGGGGAGGTGGAAGACACTGAAGCTTTCTTT. The rearrangement joins TRBV28 to TRBJ1-1; D gene uncertain. The germline V and J ends were trimmed by 2 bases and 3 bases, with 22 bases remaining between them. Germline V gene sequence: CDR1 MDHEN, CDR2 SYDVKM. CDR3 length equals 18 residues.

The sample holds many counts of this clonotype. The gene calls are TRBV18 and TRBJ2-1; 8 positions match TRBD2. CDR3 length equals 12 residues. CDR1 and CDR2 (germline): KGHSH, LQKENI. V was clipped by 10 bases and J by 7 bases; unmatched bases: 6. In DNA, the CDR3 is TGTGCCACCAGCGGGAGTTCTAATGAGCAGTTCTTC. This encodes CATSGSSNEQFF. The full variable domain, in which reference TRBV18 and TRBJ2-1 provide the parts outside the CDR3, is NAGVMQNPRHLVRRRGQEARLRCSPMKGHSHVYWYRQLPEEGLKFMVYLQKENIIDESGMPKERFSAEFPKEGPSILRIQQVVRGDSAAYFCATSGSSNEQFFGPGTRLTVL.

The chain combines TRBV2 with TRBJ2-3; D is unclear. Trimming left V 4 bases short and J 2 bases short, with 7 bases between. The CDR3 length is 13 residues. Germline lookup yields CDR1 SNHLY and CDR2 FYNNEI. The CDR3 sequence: CASSVEYTDTQYF. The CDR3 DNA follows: TGTGCCAGCAGTGTAGAGTACACAGATACGCAGTATTTT. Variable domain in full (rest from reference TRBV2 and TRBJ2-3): EPEVTQTPSHQVTQMGQEVILRCVPISNHLYFYWYRQILGQKVEFLVSFYNNEISEKSEIFDDQFSVERPDGSNFTLKIRSTKLEDSAMYFCASSVEYTDTQYFGPGTRLTVL.

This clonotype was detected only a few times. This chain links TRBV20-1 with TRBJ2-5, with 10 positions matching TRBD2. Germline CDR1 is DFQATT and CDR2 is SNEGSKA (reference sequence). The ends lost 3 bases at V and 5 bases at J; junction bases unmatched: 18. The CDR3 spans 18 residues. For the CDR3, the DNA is TGCAGTGCTAGGGGGGGGACTAGCGCCCGAGAGGGTTTGGAGACCCAGTACTTC. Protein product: CSARGGTSAREGLETQYF.

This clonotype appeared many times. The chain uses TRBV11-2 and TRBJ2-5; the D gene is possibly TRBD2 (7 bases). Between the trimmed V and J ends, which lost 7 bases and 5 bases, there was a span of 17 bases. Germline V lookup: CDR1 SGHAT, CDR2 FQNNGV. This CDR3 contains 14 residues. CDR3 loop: CASKIGGATETQYF. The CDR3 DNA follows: TGTGCCAGCAAGATAGGGGGGGCGACGGAGACCCAGTACTTC.

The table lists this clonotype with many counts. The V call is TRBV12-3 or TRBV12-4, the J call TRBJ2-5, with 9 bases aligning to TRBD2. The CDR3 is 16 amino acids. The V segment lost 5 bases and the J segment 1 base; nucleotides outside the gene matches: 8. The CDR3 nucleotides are TGTGCCAGCAGTCCCACCCTAGCGGGACCCCAAGAGACCCAGTACTTC. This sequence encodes CASSPTLAGPQETQYF.

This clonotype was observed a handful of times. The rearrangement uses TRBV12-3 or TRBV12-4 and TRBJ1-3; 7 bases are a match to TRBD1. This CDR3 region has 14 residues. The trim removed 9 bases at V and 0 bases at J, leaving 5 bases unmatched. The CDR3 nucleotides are TGTGCCAGGACAGGGATCCTCTCTGGAAACACCATATATTTT. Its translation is CARTGILSGNTIYF.

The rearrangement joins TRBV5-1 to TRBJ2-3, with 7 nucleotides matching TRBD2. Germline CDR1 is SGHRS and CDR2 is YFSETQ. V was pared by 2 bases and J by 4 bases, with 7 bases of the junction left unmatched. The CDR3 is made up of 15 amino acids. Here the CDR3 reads CASSLLAMGADTQYF. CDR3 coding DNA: TGCGCCAGCAGCTTACTAGCGATGGGAGCAGATACGCAGTATTTT.

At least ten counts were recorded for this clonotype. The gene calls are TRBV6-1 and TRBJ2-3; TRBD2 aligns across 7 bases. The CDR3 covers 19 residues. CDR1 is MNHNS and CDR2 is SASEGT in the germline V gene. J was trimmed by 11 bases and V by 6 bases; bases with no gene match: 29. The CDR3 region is CASSLIERLGSGPRSGQYF. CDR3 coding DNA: TGTGCCAGCAGCCTAATTGAACGTCTTGGTAGCGGGCCGAGGAGTGGGCAGTATTTT.

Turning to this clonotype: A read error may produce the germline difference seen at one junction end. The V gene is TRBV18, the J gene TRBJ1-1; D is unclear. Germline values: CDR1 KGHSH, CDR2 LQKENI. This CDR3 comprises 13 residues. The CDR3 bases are TGTACCAGCTCACCCGACCCGGATTTTGAAGCTTTCTTT. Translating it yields CTSSPDPDFEAFF.

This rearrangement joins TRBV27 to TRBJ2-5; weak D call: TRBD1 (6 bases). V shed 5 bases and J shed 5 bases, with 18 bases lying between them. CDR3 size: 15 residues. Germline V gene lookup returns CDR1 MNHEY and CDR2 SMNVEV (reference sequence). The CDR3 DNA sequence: TGTGCCAGCAGTCCCTCGGGGACACCCCATGAGACCCAGTACTTC. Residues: CASSPSGTPHETQYF.

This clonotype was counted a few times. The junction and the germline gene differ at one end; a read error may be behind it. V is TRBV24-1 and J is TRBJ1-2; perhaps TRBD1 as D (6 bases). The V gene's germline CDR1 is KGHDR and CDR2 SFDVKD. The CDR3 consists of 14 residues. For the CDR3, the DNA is TGTGCCAGCAGTGGTGGCAGTCACAGGGATGGCTACACCTTC. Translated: CASSGGSHRDGYTF.

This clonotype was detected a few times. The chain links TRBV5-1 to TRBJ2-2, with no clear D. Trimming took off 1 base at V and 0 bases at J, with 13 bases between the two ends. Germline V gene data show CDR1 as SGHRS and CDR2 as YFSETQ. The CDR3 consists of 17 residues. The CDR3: CASSLWAEKSNTGELFF. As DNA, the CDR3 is TGCGCCAGCAGCTTGTGGGCAGAAAAATCGAACACCGGGGAGCTGTTTTTT.

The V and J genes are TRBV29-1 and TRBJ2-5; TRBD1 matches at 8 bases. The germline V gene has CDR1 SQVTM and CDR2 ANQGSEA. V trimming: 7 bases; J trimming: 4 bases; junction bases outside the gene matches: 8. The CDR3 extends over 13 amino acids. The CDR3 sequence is CSAGAGGLETQYF. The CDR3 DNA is TGCAGCGCCGGTGCAGGGGGCTTAGAGACCCAGTACTTC.

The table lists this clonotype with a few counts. In DNA form, the CDR3 reads TGTGCCAGCAGCGTTACGAGCTCTGGAAACACCATATATTTT. Translation: CASSVTSSGNTIYF. This chain uses TRBV6-1 with TRBJ1-3; D is undetermined. V gave up 6 bases and J gave up 0 bases, with 9 bases separating them. Per germline, CDR1 MNHNS and CDR2 SASEGT. The CDR3 has 14 residues.

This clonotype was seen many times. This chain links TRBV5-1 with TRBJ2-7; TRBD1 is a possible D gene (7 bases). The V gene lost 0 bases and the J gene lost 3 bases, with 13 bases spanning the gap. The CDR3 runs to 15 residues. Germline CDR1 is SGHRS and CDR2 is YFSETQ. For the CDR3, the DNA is TGCGCCAGCAGCTTGGGGGGGGACAGCAACTACGAGCAGTACTTC. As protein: CASSLGGDSNYEQYF.

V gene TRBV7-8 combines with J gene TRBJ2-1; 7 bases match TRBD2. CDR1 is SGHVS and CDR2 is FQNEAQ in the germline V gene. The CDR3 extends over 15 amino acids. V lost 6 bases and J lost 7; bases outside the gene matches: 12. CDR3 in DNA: TGTGCCAGCAGGTTAACACTAGCGTCGGGTAATGAGCAGTTCTTC. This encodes CASRLTLASGNEQFF. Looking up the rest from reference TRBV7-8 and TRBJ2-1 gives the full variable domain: GAGVSQSPRYKVAKRGQDVALRCDPISGHVSLFWYQQALGQGPEFLTYFQNEAQLDKSGLPSDRFFAERPEGSVSTLKIQRTQQEDSAVYLCASRLTLASGNEQFFGPGTRLTVL.

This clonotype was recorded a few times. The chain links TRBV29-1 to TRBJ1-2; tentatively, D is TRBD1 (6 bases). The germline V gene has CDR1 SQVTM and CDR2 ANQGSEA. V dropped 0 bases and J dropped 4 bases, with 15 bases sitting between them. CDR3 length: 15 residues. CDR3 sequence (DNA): TGCAGCGTTGAAGAACGGGGGGGCCCCCTCTATGGCTACACCTTC. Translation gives CSVEERGGPLYGYTF.

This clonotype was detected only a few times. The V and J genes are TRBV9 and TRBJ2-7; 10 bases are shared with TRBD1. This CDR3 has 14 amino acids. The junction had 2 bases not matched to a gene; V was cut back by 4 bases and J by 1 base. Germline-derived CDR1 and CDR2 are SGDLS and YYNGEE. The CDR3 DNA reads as TGTGCCAGCAGCAAGGGACAGGGGTCCTACGAGCAGTACTTC. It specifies CASSKGQGSYEQYF.

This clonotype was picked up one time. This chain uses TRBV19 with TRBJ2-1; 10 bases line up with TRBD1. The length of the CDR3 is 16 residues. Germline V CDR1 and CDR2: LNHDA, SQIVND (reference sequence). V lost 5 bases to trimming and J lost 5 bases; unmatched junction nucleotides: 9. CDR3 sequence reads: CASSSDPGQGNNEQFF. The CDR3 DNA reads TGTGCCAGTAGTTCGGACCCGGGACAGGGGAACAATGAGCAGTTCTTC.

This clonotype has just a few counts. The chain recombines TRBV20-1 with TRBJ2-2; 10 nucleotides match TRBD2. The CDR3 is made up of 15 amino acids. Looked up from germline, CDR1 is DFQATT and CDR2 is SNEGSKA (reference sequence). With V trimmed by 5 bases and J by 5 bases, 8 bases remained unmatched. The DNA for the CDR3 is TGCAGTGCTCCCTCTAGCGGGAGAGGGACCGGGGAGCTGTTTTTT. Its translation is CSAPSSGRGTGELFF.

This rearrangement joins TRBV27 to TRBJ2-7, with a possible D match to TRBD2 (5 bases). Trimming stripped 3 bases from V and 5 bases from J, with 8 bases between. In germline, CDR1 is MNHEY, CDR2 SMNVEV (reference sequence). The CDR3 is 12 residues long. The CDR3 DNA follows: TGTGCCAGCAGTTTTTACGGGGACGAGCAGTACTTC. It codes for CASSFYGDEQYF.

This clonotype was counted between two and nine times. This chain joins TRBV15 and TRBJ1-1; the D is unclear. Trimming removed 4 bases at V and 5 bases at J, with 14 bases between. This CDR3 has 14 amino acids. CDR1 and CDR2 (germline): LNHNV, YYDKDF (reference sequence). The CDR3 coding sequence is TGTGCCACCAGCACGGACTCGTCGTGGACTGAAGCTTTCTTT. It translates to CATSTDSSWTEAFF.